The next 8 T cell receptor beta chains were all read from a single sample in a study of control samples from healthy donors and cancer patients (dated by TCRdb to 2019 to 2021). Library generation was performed with the immunoSEQ multiplex PCR assay. What TCRdb holds here is the immuneACCESS table cut down to in-frame rearrangements. Part of the clones is not present; checked against another copy, under half of the missing clones reflect an unresolved V gene, and the others are unexplained. The sample table shows about 160,000 clones, and around 95% are seen once. The ten biggest clones cover 7.5% to 8.5% of the sample. The specimen was blood. Receptors were obtained from a woman aged 40 to 50 in good health.

The genes are TRBV19 and TRBJ1-3; unclear D gene. V lost 4 bases to trimming and J lost 0 bases, with 10 bases between them. This CDR3 has 15 amino acids. CDR1 LNHDA and CDR2 SQIVND come from the germline V gene (reference sequence). CDR3 bases: TGTGCCAGTAGTACCCAGGTTTTCTCTGGAAACACCATATATTTT. It encodes CASSTQVFSGNTIYF. Supplemented by reference TRBV19 and TRBJ1-3, the full variable domain reads DGGITQSPKYLFRKEGQNVTLSCEQNLNHDAMYWYRQDPGQGLRLIYYSQIVNDFQKGDIAEGYSVSREKKESFPLTVTSAQKNPTAFYLCASSTQVFSGNTIYFGEGSWLTVV.

The rearrangement uses TRBV9 and TRBJ1-2, with 7 nucleotides matching TRBD1. V was pared by 4 bases and J by 4 bases, with 4 bases of the junction left unmatched. Germline CDR1 SGDLS, CDR2 YYNGEE. This CDR3 comprises 13 residues. CDR3 DNA sequence: TGTGCCAGCAGCACATGGGACAGCTATGGCTACACCTTC. Translation gives CASSTWDSYGYTF.

V and J are TRBV18 and TRBJ1-4, with a tentative D call TRBD1 (5 bases). CDR3 length equals 14 residues. V gave up 3 bases and J gave up 3 bases, with 8 bases separating them. Germline V lookup: CDR1 KGHSH, CDR2 LQKENI. CDR3 DNA sequence: TGTGCCAGCTCACCCCGACAGTCTAATGAAAAACTGTTTTTT. Protein sequence: CASSPRQSNEKLFF.

This chain connects TRBV6-5 to TRBJ2-7, with 7 nucleotides matching TRBD1. Germline-derived CDR1 and CDR2 are MNHEY and SVGAGI. Unmatched junction bases numbered 13, after V lost 7 bases and J lost 7 bases. This CDR3 region has 14 residues. For the CDR3, the DNA is TGTGCCAGCACCCCAACAGGGGACGAATGGGAGCAGTACTTC. It codes for CASTPTGDEWEQYF.

The rearrangement joins TRBV25-1 to TRBJ2-3; D may be TRBD2 (6 bases). V was shortened by 3 bases and J by 6 bases, with 10 bases between the two germline ends. CDR1 is MGHDK, CDR2 SYGVNS, per germline. This CDR3 is built from 13 residues. The CDR3 sequence: CASSERGLDTQYF. For the CDR3, the DNA is TGTGCCAGCAGTGAGCGGGGCTTGGATACGCAGTATTTT.

The rearrangement links TRBV4-1 to TRBJ2-1, with 12 bases matching TRBD2. The germline gives CDR1 MGHRA, CDR2 YSYEKL. The CDR3 is 18 amino acids. V was pared by 5 bases and J by 1 base, with 9 bases of the junction left unmatched. This CDR3 is CASSSLAGGPGSYNEQFF. The CDR3 DNA is TGCGCCAGCAGCTCTCTAGCGGGAGGGCCCGGGTCCTACAATGAGCAGTTCTTC.

V is TRBV29-1 and J is TRBJ2-2; TRBD2 agrees at 9 bases. Germline V lookup: CDR1 SQVTM, CDR2 ANQGSEA. This CDR3 is 15 amino acids long. With 4 bases clipped from V and 6 bases from J, the junction kept 9 bases outside the gene matches. The CDR3 region is CSVVGLAGRSGELFF. CDR3 coding DNA: TGCAGCGTTGTAGGGCTAGCGGGACGGTCCGGGGAGCTGTTTTTT.

The rearrangement links TRBV9 to TRBJ2-1; 8 bases map to TRBD2. The CDR3 length is 16 residues. Losses at the gene ends were 0 bases for V and 8 bases for J; bases not matched to a gene: 10. Germline V gene lookup returns CDR1 SGDLS and CDR2 YYNGEE. Here the CDR3 reads CASSVGAGEVIYEQFF. Written as DNA, the CDR3 is TGTGCCAGCAGCGTAGGAGCGGGAGAAGTTATCTATGAGCAGTTCTTC.